The rows below give T cell receptor beta chains drawn from one sample of a study of T-cell memory formation after mild COVID-19. In TCRdb, the 5' RACE reads were re-called with MiXCR into one record per CDR3 protein. The top ten clones hold roughly 22% of a sample with about 350,000 distinct CDR3 sequences, approximately 14% of them seen once. The sample taken for sequencing was PBMCs or a T cell subset sorted from them (not recorded which). The receptors come from a man aged 18 to 35 who had mild COVID-19 (a few samples of this study predate the infection). Cell type and time point are not known. Each CDR3 is given with its conserved first and last residue. A D gene is named only where the DNA matches it firmly. Not every row has a clone size; where given, it reads once, few, many or a size class.

D gene	CDR3 length	clone size	J gene	V gene	CDR3 DNA	CDR3 protein
.	12	.	TRBJ2-1	TRBV15	TGTGCCACCAGCAGAGAGAATGGTGAGCAGTTCTTC	CATSRENGEQFF
.	14	.	TRBJ2-3	TRBV5-4	TGTGCCAGCAGCTCCCGGCTAGCAGGGGATACGCAGTATTTT	CASSSRLAGDTQYF
.	13	few	TRBJ1-2	TRBV12-3/TRBV12-4	TGTGCCAGCAGTTTAAAAGGCCTCTATGGCTACACCTTC	CASSLKGLYGYTF
.	11	many	TRBJ2-1	TRBV5-4	TGTGCCAGCAGCTTGGAGAATGAGCAGTTCTTC	CASSLENEQFF
.	15	few	TRBJ2-5	TRBV5-1	TGCGCCAGCAGCAGAGCCCCCGGGACTCAAGAGACCCAGTACTTC	CASSRAPGTQETQYF
.	13	.	TRBJ1-1	TRBV4-3	TGCGCCAGCAGGCCTCGATTCAACACTGAAGCTTTCTTT	CASRPRFNTEAFF
.	12	few	TRBJ2-7	TRBV6-2/TRBV6-3	TGTGCCAGCAGGCGGGGTGCCTACGAGCAGTACTTC	CASRRGAYEQYF
TRBD2	18	.	TRBJ2-5	TRBV7-8	TGTGCCAGCAGCCCAGGGCTGACTAGCGGGGGGTACCAAGAGACCCAGTACTTC	CASSPGLTSGGYQETQYF
TRBD1	14	.	TRBJ1-1	TRBV27	TGTGCCAGCAGTCGACAGGGTTCGAGGGCTGAAGCTTTCTTT	CASSRQGSRAEAFF
TRBD2	17	.	TRBJ2-4	TRBV4-1	TGCGCCAGCAGCCAACTACCCGGGGGGACGTCCAAAAACATTCAGTACTTC	CASSQLPGGTSKNIQYF
.	10	.	TRBJ2-3	TRBV20-1	TGCAGTGCTGAGATAGATACGCAGTATTTT	CSAEIDTQYF
.	15	few	TRBJ1-1	TRBV5-5	TGTGCCAGCAGCTTTAAGGGACAACCGAACACTGAAGCTTTCTTT	CASSFKGQPNTEAFF
TRBD2	16	many	TRBJ2-3	TRBV12-3/TRBV12-4	TGTGCCAGCAGTCAACTAGCGGGGGGCCTCACAGATACGCAGTATTTT	CASSQLAGGLTDTQYF
.	12	few	TRBJ2-2	TRBV24-1	TGTGCCACCAGTGATTTTGTCGGGGAGCTGTTTTTT	CATSDFVGELFF
.	14	many	TRBJ2-1	TRBV5-1	TGCGCCAGCAGCTTCCAGGTGCGAGGTGATGAGCAGTTCTTC	CASSFQVRGDEQFF
.	14	once	TRBJ1-6	TRBV5-4	TGTGCCAGCAGCTTGGATCAGGGTAATTCACCCCTCCACTTT	CASSLDQGNSPLHF
TRBD1	12	.	TRBJ1-1	TRBV29-1	TGCAGCGTTGGGGCAGGGGGTACTGAAGCTTTCTTT	CSVGAGGTEAFF
.	13	.	TRBJ1-1	TRBV6-5	TGTGCCAGCAGTTACTCGACGTATCGCGGAGCTTTCTTT	CASSYSTYRGAFF
.	16	.	TRBJ2-7	TRBV6-1	TGTGCCGGAAGCGGGAACAGAGGGACAAGCTCCTACGAGCAGTACTTC	CAGSGNRGTSSYEQYF
.	19	many	TRBJ2-3	TRBV4-3	TGCGCCAGCAGCCAAGATTGGGGTAGGGGGGGCGCCGGGACAGATACGCAGTATTTT	CASSQDWGRGGAGTDTQYF
TRBD2	15	.	TRBJ2-3	TRBV9	TGTGCCAGCAGCGGTAGCGGGTACTCCACAGATACGCAGTATTTT	CASSGSGYSTDTQYF
TRBD1	15	few	TRBJ1-2	TRBV5-1	TGCGCCAGCAGCCCTTGGACAGGAGCTAACTATGGCTACACCTTC	CASSPWTGANYGYTF
TRBD1	15	.	TRBJ1-2	TRBV10-3	TGTGCCATCAGTTCCGGGACAGGGGGCAACTATGGCTACACCTTC	CAISSGTGGNYGYTF
TRBD2	14	.	TRBJ2-1	TRBV20-1	TGCAGTGCTGGACTAGCGGGGGGTTACAATGAGCAGTTCTTC	CSAGLAGGYNEQFF
TRBD1	18	.	TRBJ2-5	TRBV5-1	TGCGCCAGCAGCCCGGGGAGCACCGGGACAGGGAATTTGGAGACCCAGTACTTC	CASSPGSTGTGNLETQYF
TRBD2	17	few	TRBJ2-1	TRBV11-2	TGTGCCAGCAGCTTGGGGACTAGCGGGGGGGCCGACAATGAGCAGTTCTTC	CASSLGTSGGADNEQFF
.	15	.	TRBJ1-3	TRBV12-3/TRBV12-4	TGTGCCAGCAGAGCAACAGGAGAGCGAGGAAACACCATATATTTT	CASRATGERGNTIYF
.	15	.	TRBJ1-1	TRBV11-2	TGTGCCAGCAGCTTATCCGGCACCACGAACACTGAAGCTTTCTTT	CASSLSGTTNTEAFF
TRBD2	15	.	TRBJ2-7	TRBV6-5	TGTGCCAGCAGTTACTCTAGCGGGGGGTGGTACGAGCAGTACTTC	CASSYSSGGWYEQYF
TRBD1	15	few	TRBJ2-3	TRBV4-2	TGTGCCAGCAGCCAAGGGGGACAGCTCCTAGATACGCAGTATTTT	CASSQGGQLLDTQYF
.	15	few	TRBJ1-5	TRBV20-1	TGCAGTGCTCCGACAGACCCTTATAGCAATCAGCCCCAGCATTTT	CSAPTDPYSNQPQHF
.	12	.	TRBJ2-5	TRBV7-9	TGTGCCAGCAGCTTATTCGTAGAGACCCAGTACTTC	CASSLFVETQYF
.	15	few	TRBJ1-1	TRBV7-3	TGTGCCAGCAGCTTTTCAGGGGACCACAACACTGAAGCTTTCTTT	CASSFSGDHNTEAFF
.	14	.	TRBJ2-5	TRBV4-3	TGCGCCAGCAGCCAAGATATACTACTAGAGACCCAGTACTTC	CASSQDILLETQYF